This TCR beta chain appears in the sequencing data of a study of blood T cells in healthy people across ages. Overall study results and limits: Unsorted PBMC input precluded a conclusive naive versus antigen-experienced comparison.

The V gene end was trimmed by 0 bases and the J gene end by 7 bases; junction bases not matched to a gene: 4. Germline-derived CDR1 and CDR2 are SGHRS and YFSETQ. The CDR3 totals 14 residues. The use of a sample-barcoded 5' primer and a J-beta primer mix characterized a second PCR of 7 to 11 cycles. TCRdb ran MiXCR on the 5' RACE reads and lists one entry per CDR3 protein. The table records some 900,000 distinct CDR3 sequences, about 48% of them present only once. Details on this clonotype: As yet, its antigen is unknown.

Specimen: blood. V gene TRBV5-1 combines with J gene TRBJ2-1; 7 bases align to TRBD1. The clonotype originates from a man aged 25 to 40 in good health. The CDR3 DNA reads TGCGCCAGCAGCTTGGATACAGGGGCAAATGAGCAGTTCTTC. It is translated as CASSLDTGANEQFF.